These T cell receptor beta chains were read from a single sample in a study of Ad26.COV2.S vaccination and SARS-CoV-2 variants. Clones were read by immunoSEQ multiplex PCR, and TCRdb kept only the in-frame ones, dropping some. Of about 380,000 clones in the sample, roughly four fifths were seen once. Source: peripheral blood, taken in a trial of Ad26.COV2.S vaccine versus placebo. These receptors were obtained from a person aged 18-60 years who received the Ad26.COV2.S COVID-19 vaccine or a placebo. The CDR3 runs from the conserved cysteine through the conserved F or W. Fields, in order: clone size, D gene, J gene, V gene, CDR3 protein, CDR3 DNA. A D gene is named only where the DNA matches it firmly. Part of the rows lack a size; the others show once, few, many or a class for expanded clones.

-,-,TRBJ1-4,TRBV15,CATSTASGGDRATNEKLFF,TGTGCCACCAGCACCGCTTCGGGGGGGGACCGGGCAACTAATGAAAAACTGTTTTTT
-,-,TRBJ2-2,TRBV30,CAWSIGELFF,TGTGCCTGGAGTATCGGGGAGCTGTTTTTT
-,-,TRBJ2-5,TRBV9,CASSEGNTGLGETQYF,TGTGCCAGCAGCGAGGGGAACACGGGGCTAGGCGAGACCCAGTACTTC
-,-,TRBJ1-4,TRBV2,CASSPLEKLFF,TGTGCCAGCAGTCCTCTTGAAAAACTGTTTTTT
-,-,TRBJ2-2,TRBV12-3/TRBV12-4,CASSFRDTGELFF,TGTGCCAGCAGTTTCCGGGACACCGGGGAGCTGTTTTTT
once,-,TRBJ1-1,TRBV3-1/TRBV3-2,CASSQVGGKAFF,TGTGCCAGCAGCCAAGTGGGGGGGAAAGCTTTCTTT
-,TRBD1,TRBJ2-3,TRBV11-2,CASSSRDRGTDTQYF,TGTGCCAGCAGCTCCAGGGACAGGGGCACAGATACGCAGTATTTT
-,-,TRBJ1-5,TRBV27,CASSLGGAYNQPQHF,TGTGCCAGCAGTTTAGGGGGGGCATACAATCAGCCCCAGCATTTT
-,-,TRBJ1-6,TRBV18,CASSPPGTKRSSPLHF,TGTGCCAGCTCACCACCAGGGACCAAAAGAAGTTCACCCCTCCACTTT
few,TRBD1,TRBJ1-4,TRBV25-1,CASQTGTGHEKLFF,TGTGCCAGCCAGACCGGGACAGGGCATGAAAAACTGTTTTTT
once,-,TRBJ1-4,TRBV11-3,CASSSRGGDGDEKLFF,TGTGCCAGCAGCTCCCGGGGCGGGGACGGAGATGAAAAACTGTTTTTT